The present T cell receptor beta chain was sequenced within a study of vaccination and CD4 T cells after COVID-19. Cultured CD4+ T-cell DNA underwent Oncomine TCR Beta short-read sequencing. TCRdb ran MiXCR on the PCR reads and lists one entry per CDR3 protein. The sample lists about 23,000 distinct CDR3 sequences, about 42% occurring once. This clonotype was seen a handful of times. Antigen: not known. The junction differs from germline at one of its ends, possibly a read error. This CDR3 is 15 amino acids long. The germline V gene encodes CDR1 KGHDR and CDR2 SFDVKD. The treatment here: roughly 10-day PBMC culture with coronavirus spike peptide pools or control peptides (ViraFEST assay).

V and J are TRBV24-1 and TRBJ2-3, with D uncertain. This clonotype was sampled from a human donor who received a COVID-19 vaccine. The sample was CD4+ T cells from blood, cultured in vitro, taken before SARS-CoV-2 vaccination. CDR3 DNA sequence: TGTGCTACCAGTGACATTAGTCTTAGCACAGATACGCAGTATTTT. It is translated as CATSDISLSTDTQYF.